This paragraph covers one T cell receptor (beta chain) sequence. Its antigen is unidentified. CDR1 SGDLS and CDR2 YYNGEE come from the germline V gene. V shed 0 bases and J shed 8 bases, with 11 bases lying between them. The CDR3 contains 13 residues. The data are from a study of beta chain features in type 1 diabetes. General study findings and limits: A moderate, significant TCRB CDR3 shortening appeared in type 1 diabetes across four CD4+ subsets.

The isolated RNA, all of it, was reverse transcribed, so expressed TCRB transcripts were what got sequenced. Some clones are missing from TCRdb's copy, which holds only in-frame ones; the method was immunoSEQ multiplex PCR. Among under 350,000 clones listed, approximately 25% were seen once. Sequencing was done on a sample of naive CD4+ T cells from blood. The chain combines TRBV9 with TRBJ1-2, with D tentatively TRBD1 (5 bases). The TCR was taken from a woman in her thirties with type 1 diabetes. The CDR3 coding sequence is TGTGCCAGCAGCGTAGTCGGGGGTGCGGGCTACACCTTC. Protein sequence: CASSVVGGAGYTF.